This TCR beta chain was documented in a study of blood T cells in healthy people across ages. There are 19 residues in the CDR3. The germline CDR1 and CDR2 sequences are MNHEY and SVGEGT. V was pared by 4 bases and J by 6 bases, with 13 bases of the junction left unmatched. With a J-beta primer mix and a sample-barcoded 5' primer, a second PCR ran about 7 to 12 cycles. TCRdb re-analysed the 5' RACE reads in MiXCR, keeping a single row per CDR3 protein. The sample holds 1.5 million to 2 million distinct CDR3 sequences, 49% seen once. Study results and caveats: Both naive CD4+ cell counts and diversity were greater in long-lived donors than in aged donors.

In its sample, this clonotype was seen a few times. Its target is unknown. This TCR was sampled from a woman in her 40s in good health. The chain has TRBV6-2 or TRBV6-3 and TRBJ2-1, with 15 bases matching TRBD2. The sequencing input was blood. The CDR3 DNA sequence: TGTGCCAGCAGTTCAGTACTCGGACTAGCGGGGGGGTCTCTCAATGAGCAGTTCTTC. Its translation: CASSSVLGLAGGSLNEQFF.